This T cell receptor beta chain was sequenced for a study of identical twins' blood T cells. Study outcomes and limitations: Twins shared more top CDR3 clonotypes than unrelated donors did.

TCR cDNA libraries came from RNA via a modified published protocol. Each CDR3 protein gets one entry after TCRdb re-called the 5' RACE reads with MiXCR. The table has fewer than 450,000 distinct CDR3 sequences, 25% to 35% seen once; the top ten hold 6.1%. This clonotype was recorded a few times. Antigen unknown. Likely shared infections and vaccines: all three twin pairs were reared together. The sample consisted of PBMCs. The clonotype originates from a woman aged 18 to 49 in good health.

The chain's CDR3 is CSARYGTGSTDTQYF. For the CDR3, the DNA is TGCAGTGCTAGATACGGGACAGGTAGCACAGATACGCAGTATTTT. The rearrangement uses TRBV20-1 and TRBJ2-3; TRBD1 agrees at 8 bases. The V gene's germline CDR1 is DFQATT and CDR2 SNEGSKA (reference sequence). The CDR3 contains 15 residues. V was clipped by 2 bases and J by 0 bases; unmatched bases: 4.